Described below is a single T cell receptor (beta chain) sequence and its context. Its antigen is undetermined. This specimen comes from a study of cytomegalovirus exposure and HLA in healthy donors. Primers for the PCR totalled 60 Vbeta and 13 Jbeta. Method: immunoSEQ multiplex PCR; TCRdb's copy keeps in-frame clones and lacks some. The repertoire holds about 160,000 clones, 75% seen once, with around 2.6% in the top ten. Study observations and caveats: An analysis that was carried out later associated about 17,000 TCR beta sequences with HLA alleles at 0.05 false discovery rate.

This receptor was obtained from a female donor in good health and CMV-seronegative. The sequenced sample consisted of PBMCs.

The CDR3 DNA sequence: TGTGCCAGCATCATGACAGGGGGCCGAGCCGGGGAGCTGTTTTTT. It yields the protein CASIMTGGRAGELFF. The chain joins TRBV6-6 to TRBJ2-2; the match to TRBD1 covers 10 bases. Germline V gives CDR1 MNHNY, CDR2 SVGAGI (reference sequence). The trim removed 7 bases at V and 6 bases at J, leaving 8 bases unmatched. The CDR3 totals 15 residues.